The clone carrying this TCR beta chain showed up just a few times. Its specificity is unknown. This CDR3 fails to terminate in the conserved phenylalanine or tryptophan, so it likely reflects a read error. Authors of the study amplified TCR beta CDR3 regions from RNA transcripts. The HTBI set primed first-round TCR CDR3 RT-PCR. TCRdb re-called the multiplex PCR reads through MiXCR, storing one row per CDR3 protein. The table includes approximately 620,000 distinct CDR3 sequences, approximately 15% detected once. A 10 ml volume of fresh peripheral blood provided the PBMCs. The sample belongs to a study of T cells in Graves' hyperthyroidism and ophthalmopathy. Findings and caveats of the study: A 13 V-J model separated ophthalmopathy from stable hyperthyroidism.

This CDR3 region has 16 residues. V lost 1 base, J lost 2 bases, and 15 bases lay in between. Germline assignment: CDR1 DFQATT and CDR2 SNEGSKA (reference sequence). The specimen sequenced was blood. This clonotype originated in a woman between 25 and 40 years old with Graves' hyperthyroidism that later progressed to Graves' ophthalmopathy. This chain connects TRBV20-1 to TRBJ2-1, with D uncertain. This CDR3 is CSARASGYLTYNEQFL. As DNA, the CDR3 is TGCAGTGCTAGAGCCTCTGGGTACCTTACCTACAATGAGCAGTTCCTC.